A single sample is the source of the 20 T cell receptor beta chains below, sequenced in a study of blood T cell repertoires in COVID-19. Clones were read by immunoSEQ multiplex PCR, and TCRdb kept only the in-frame ones, dropping some. The repertoire holds fewer than 90,000 clones, approximately 84% seen once, with about an eighth in the top ten. Sequenced: peripheral blood. These receptors originate from a human donor in a cohort sampled during active COVID-19.

The chain uses TRBV19 and TRBJ2-7; TRBD2 is a possible D gene (6 bases). With 5 bases removed from V and 2 bases from J, the gap between germline ends came to 16 bases. There are 15 residues in the CDR3. Germline assignment: CDR1 LNHDA and CDR2 SQIVND (reference sequence). The CDR3 bases are TGTGCCAGTAGTCCATCGGGACTCGTCACCTACGAGCAGTACTTC. Translated: CASSPSGLVTYEQYF.

The chain combines TRBV25-1 with TRBJ2-6; D not certain. Trimming left V 3 bases short and J 1 base short, with 13 bases between. The CDR3 contains 17 residues. The V gene's germline CDR1 is MGHDK and CDR2 SYGVNS. In DNA form, the CDR3 reads TGTGCCAGCAGTGACCCCCCGGGTGGGTCTGGGGCCAACGTCCTGACTTTC. This codes for CASSDPPGGSGANVLTF.

The chain is built from TRBV4-2 and TRBJ1-2; weak D call: TRBD1 (6 bases). V lost 0 bases and J lost 4, with 12 bases in between. CDR1 and CDR2 from the germline V gene are LGHNA and YNFKEQ. The CDR3 totals 15 residues. Here the CDR3 reads CASSQDGGASYGYTF. In nucleotides, the CDR3 is TGTGCCAGCAGCCAAGATGGGGGGGCGAGCTATGGCTACACCTTC.

This clone was counted once. The V call is TRBV9, the J call TRBJ2-3; a weak D match, TRBD2 (6 bases). V lost 0 bases and J 6 bases, leaving 11 bases between the germline ends. The CDR3 runs 14 residues. Germline CDR1 reads SGDLS; CDR2 reads YYNGEE. In DNA, the CDR3 is TGTGCCAGCAGCGTAGTATCTAGCGCTGATACGCAGTATTTT. Protein product: CASSVVSSADTQYF.

The chain is built from TRBV10-3 and TRBJ1-6; 9 bases fit TRBD1. Per the germline V gene, CDR1 is ENHRY and CDR2 is SYGVKD. The CDR3 covers 15 residues. J gave up 6 bases and V 8 bases, and 8 bases lay outside the gene matches. CDR3 residues: CAIGGQGSGNSPLHF. The DNA for the CDR3 is TGTGCCATCGGGGGACAGGGCTCGGGTAATTCACCCCTCCACTTT.

The rearrangement joins TRBV6-1 to TRBJ1-5; 8 nucleotides line up with TRBD1. CDR1 is MNHNS, CDR2 SASEGT, per germline. The J segment lost 6 bases and the V segment lost 1 base, leaving 5 bases of the junction unmatched. The CDR3 length is 15 residues. The DNA for the CDR3 is TGTGCCAGCAGTGAAGTCCAGGGGGCGGGTCAGCCCCAGCATTTT. Amino acids: CASSEVQGAGQPQHF.

V gene TRBV5-1 combines with J gene TRBJ2-7; the D gene is possibly TRBD2 (6 bases). V lost 6 bases and J 4 bases, leaving 20 bases between the germline ends. The CDR3 spans 15 residues. Per the germline V gene, CDR1 is SGHRS and CDR2 is YFSETQ. CDR3 residues: CASTLTGGKQYEQYF. The CDR3 region has the DNA TGCGCCAGCACCCTGACTGGCGGGAAGCAATACGAGCAGTACTTC.

The CDR3 sequence: CASSERQSRRDEKLFF. CDR3 sequence (DNA): TGTGCCAGCAGTGAAAGGCAAAGCCGCAGGGATGAAAAACTGTTTTTT. J is TRBJ1-4 and V is TRBV28, with D perhaps matching TRBD1 (5 bases). The V gene's germline CDR1 is MDHEN and CDR2 SYDVKM. Deletions cut 5 bases from V and 6 bases from J, with 19 bases between. This CDR3 region has 16 residues.

V and J are TRBV7-9 and TRBJ1-1; 9 bases line up with TRBD1. The J segment lost 4 bases and the V segment lost 5 bases, leaving 8 bases of the junction unmatched. This CDR3 contains 15 residues. Germline CDR1 and CDR2: SEHNR and FQNEAQ (reference sequence). The CDR3 is CASSPPGQGPTEAFF. In DNA form, the CDR3 reads TGTGCCAGCAGCCCCCCGGGACAGGGCCCCACTGAAGCTTTCTTT.

The J gene is TRBJ2-5, the V gene TRBV6-6, with D tentatively TRBD1 (6 bases). Trimming left V 6 bases short and J 4 bases short, with 21 bases between. Germline loops: CDR1 MNHNY, CDR2 SVGAGI (reference sequence). CDR3 length: 16 residues. The CDR3 is CASRDTGSGHRETQYF. CDR3 DNA: TGTGCCAGCAGAGATACAGGGTCTGGTCATAGAGAGACCCAGTACTTC.

This chain uses TRBV12-3 or TRBV12-4 with TRBJ2-7, with D maybe TRBD1 (5 bases). This CDR3 has 13 amino acids. V lost 6 bases to trimming and J lost 0 bases, with 9 bases between them. Here the CDR3 reads CASSQGSSYEQYF. CDR3 bases: TGTGCCAGCAGCCAGGGAAGCTCCTACGAGCAGTACTTC.

In its sample, this clone was seen a few times. The chain links TRBV12-3 or TRBV12-4 to TRBJ1-2, with TRBD1 matching 7 bases. The junction had 5 bases not matched to a gene; V was cut back by 5 bases and J by 8 bases. This CDR3 has 12 residues. The CDR3 sequence is CASSATGSGYTF. As DNA, the CDR3 is TGTGCCAGCAGTGCGACAGGGTCCGGCTACACCTTC.

The V and J genes are TRBV30 and TRBJ2-1; 9 bases line up with TRBD1. CDR1 GTSNPN and CDR2 SVGIG come from the germline V gene (reference sequence). V lost 4 bases and J lost 0; bases outside the gene matches: 10. CDR3 length: 17 residues. In DNA form, the CDR3 reads TGTGCCTGGACCGGGGGACAGGGCCCAAGCTCCTACAATGAGCAGTTCTTC. This codes for CAWTGGQGPSSYNEQFF.

Only one count was recorded for this clone. The rearrangement links TRBV19 to TRBJ1-5, with TRBD1 matching over 8 bases. In germline, CDR1 is LNHDA, CDR2 SQIVND (reference sequence). This CDR3 region has 17 residues. The ends lost 4 bases at V and 7 bases at J; junction bases unmatched: 15. DNA of the CDR3: TGTGCCAGTAGTAAAACTCCCATCAGGGGGCTACGGCAGCCCCAGCATTTT. Translated: CASSKTPIRGLRQPQHF.

The chain joins TRBV3-1 (or the pseudogene TRBV3-2) to TRBJ2-3, with TRBD2 matching over 12 bases. This CDR3 comprises 16 residues. The V and J ends lost 4 bases and 6 bases, in that order; junction bases with no gene match: 8. The germline V gene has CDR1 LGHDT and CDR2 YNNKEL (reference sequence). CDR3 nucleotide sequence: TGTGCCAGCAGCCCCCGACTAGCGGGGGCGAGGGATACGCAGTATTTT. It yields the protein CASSPRLAGARDTQYF.

The chain combines TRBV3-1 (or the pseudogene TRBV3-2) with TRBJ1-6; 10 nucleotides line up with TRBD1. Trimming at V came to 5 bases and at J to 11 bases, leaving 6 bases not matched to a gene. This CDR3 contains 14 residues. Germline assignment: CDR1 LGHDT and CDR2 YNNKEL (reference sequence). The CDR3 region is CASSTRQGAAPLHF. As DNA, the CDR3 is TGTGCCAGCAGCACCCGACAGGGGGCGGCACCCCTCCACTTT.

The genes are TRBV5-1 and TRBJ1-1; D possibly corresponds to TRBD1 (6 bases). V was shortened by 1 base and J by 6 bases, with 16 bases between the two germline ends. Germline CDR1 and CDR2: SGHRS and YFSETQ. The CDR3 loop spans 15 amino acids. The CDR3 nucleotides read TGCGCCAGCAGCTTGTCCGGGACAAATTATGCTGAAGCTTTCTTT. It is translated as CASSLSGTNYAEAFF.

In nucleotides, the CDR3 is TGTGCCAGCAGCCAACAGCAGGGGGTGGTGAACACTGAAGCTTTCTTT. Translated: CASSQQQGVVNTEAFF. This sequence joins TRBV7-3 and TRBJ1-1; 7 positions agree with TRBD1. The CDR3 covers 16 residues. V shed 5 bases and J 0 bases; nucleotides not matched to a gene: 9. Germline V gene lookup returns CDR1 SGHTA and CDR2 FQGTGA.

The chain has TRBV5-1 and TRBJ1-2; 7 bases agree with TRBD1. Germline CDR1 and CDR2: SGHRS and YFSETQ. This CDR3 has 16 amino acids. V shed 0 bases and J 6 bases; nucleotides not matched to a gene: 11. The CDR3 nucleotides read TGCGCCAGCAGCTTGGCGTTGACAGGGACGGCCCATGGCTACACCTTC. Translating it yields CASSLALTGTAHGYTF.

The chain uses TRBV15 and TRBJ2-5; maybe TRBD1 (7 bases). This CDR3 has 14 amino acids. Trimming stripped 5 bases from V and 1 base from J, with 11 bases between. Germline lookup yields CDR1 LNHNV and CDR2 YYDKDF (reference sequence). The CDR3 DNA follows: TGTGCCACCAGCCGACAGGGAGGCCAAGAGACCCAGTACTTC. Translated, it gives CATSRQGGQETQYF.